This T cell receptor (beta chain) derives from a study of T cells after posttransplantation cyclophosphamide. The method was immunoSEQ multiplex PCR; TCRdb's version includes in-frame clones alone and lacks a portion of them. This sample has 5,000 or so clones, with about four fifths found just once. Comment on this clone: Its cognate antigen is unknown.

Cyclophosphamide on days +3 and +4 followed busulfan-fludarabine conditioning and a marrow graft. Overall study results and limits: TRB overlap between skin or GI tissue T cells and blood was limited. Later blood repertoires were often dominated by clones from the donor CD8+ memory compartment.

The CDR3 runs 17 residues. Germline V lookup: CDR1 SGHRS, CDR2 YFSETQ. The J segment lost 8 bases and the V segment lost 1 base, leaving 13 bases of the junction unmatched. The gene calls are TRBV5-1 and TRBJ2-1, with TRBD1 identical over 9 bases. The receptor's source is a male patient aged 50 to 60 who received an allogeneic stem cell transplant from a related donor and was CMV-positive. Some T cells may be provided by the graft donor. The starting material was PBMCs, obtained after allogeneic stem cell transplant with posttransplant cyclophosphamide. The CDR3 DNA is TGCGCCAGCAGCTTGTACCCGGGACAGGGTCCGGTGGATGAGCAGTTCTTC. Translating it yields CASSLYPGQGPVDEQFF.